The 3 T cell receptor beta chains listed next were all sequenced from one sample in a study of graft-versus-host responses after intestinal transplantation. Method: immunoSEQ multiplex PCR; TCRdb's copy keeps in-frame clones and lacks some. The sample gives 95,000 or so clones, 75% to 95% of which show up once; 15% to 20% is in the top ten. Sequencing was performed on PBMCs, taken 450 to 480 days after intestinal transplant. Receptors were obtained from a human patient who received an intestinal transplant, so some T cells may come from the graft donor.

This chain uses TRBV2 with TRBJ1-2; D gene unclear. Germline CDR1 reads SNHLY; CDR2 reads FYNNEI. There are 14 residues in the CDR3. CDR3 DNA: TGTGCTGGAAAGTGGGCCGACCGTAGCTATGGCTACACCTTC. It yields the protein CAGKWADRSYGYTF.

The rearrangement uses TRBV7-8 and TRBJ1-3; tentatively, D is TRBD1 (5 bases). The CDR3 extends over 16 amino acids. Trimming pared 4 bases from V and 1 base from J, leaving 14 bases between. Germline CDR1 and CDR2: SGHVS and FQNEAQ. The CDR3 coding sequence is TGTGCCAGCAGCTGGGCAGGGATCGTTTCTGGAAACACCATATATTTT. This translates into CASSWAGIVSGNTIYF.

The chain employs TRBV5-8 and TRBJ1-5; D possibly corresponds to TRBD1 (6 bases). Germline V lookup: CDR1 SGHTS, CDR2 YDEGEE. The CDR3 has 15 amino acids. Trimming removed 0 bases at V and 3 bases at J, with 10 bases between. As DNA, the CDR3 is TGTGCCAGCAGCTTGGTCGGGGGCACCAATCAGCCCCAGCATTTT. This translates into CASSLVGGTNQPQHF. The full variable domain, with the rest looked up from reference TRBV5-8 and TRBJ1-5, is EAGVTQSPTHLIKTRGQQATLRCSPISGHTSVYWYQQALGLGLQFLLWYDEGEERNRGNFPPRFSGRQFPNYSSELNVNALELEDSALYLCASSLVGGTNQPQHFGDGTRLSIL.